A selection of T cell receptor beta chains follows, all from one sample in a study of T-cell memory formation after mild COVID-19. TCRdb reanalysed the 5' RACE reads using MiXCR and keeps one entry per CDR3 protein. The sample yields 350,000 to 550,000 distinct CDR3 sequences, roughly 18% seen once. Material for sequencing was PBMCs or a T cell subset sorted from them (not recorded which). Receptor source: a man younger than 30 who had mild COVID-19 (a few samples of this study predate the infection). Cell type and time point are not known. Both conserved end residues are part of each CDR3. The D gene is left open where the match is weak. Only some rows state a clone size, as once, few, many or a class for expanded clones.

cdr3_aa	cdr3_nt	clone_size	v_call	j_call	d_call
CASSLDGGSPLHF	TGTGCCAGCAGTTTAGATGGGGGTTCACCCCTCCACTTT	many	TRBV12-3/TRBV12-4	TRBJ1-6	NA
CAWSLGTSGENIQYF	TGTGCCTGGAGTCTCGGGACTAGCGGGGAAAACATTCAGTACTTC	NA	TRBV30	TRBJ2-4	TRBD2
CASHKGGAADTQYF	TGTGCCAGCCATAAGGGGGGCGCGGCAGATACGCAGTATTTT	NA	TRBV6-2/TRBV6-3	TRBJ2-3	NA
CASSSAGATYEQYF	TGTGCCAGCAGCTCCGCGGGGGCCACCTACGAGCAGTACTTC	few	TRBV7-2	TRBJ2-7	NA
CASSLNDGGTGELFF	TGTGCCAGCAGCCTTAACGACGGGGGTACCGGGGAGCTGTTTTTT	few	TRBV7-3	TRBJ2-2	NA
CASSLTESYEQYF	TGTGCCAGCAGCCTGACAGAATCCTACGAGCAGTACTTC	NA	TRBV7-6	TRBJ2-7	NA
CASSRGIPTYNYEQYF	TGTGCCAGCAGTAGGGGAATACCAACCTACAACTACGAGCAGTACTTC	NA	TRBV12-3/TRBV12-4	TRBJ2-7	NA
CASSPPLGPGASNSPLHF	TGTGCCAGCAGCCCGCCGTTGGGGCCAGGGGCTTCCAATTCACCCCTCCACTTT	NA	TRBV13	TRBJ1-6	NA
CASGPQGGETQYF	TGTGCTAGTGGCCCTCAGGGGGGAGAGACCCAGTACTTC	NA	TRBV12-5	TRBJ2-5	NA
CASSQGTVNSPLHF	TGTGCCAGCAGCCAGGGGACAGTTAATTCACCCCTCCACTTT	few	TRBV14	TRBJ1-6	TRBD1
CASSYGSQTGNTIYF	TGTGCCAGCAGTTACGGTTCCCAGACTGGAAACACCATATATTTT	NA	TRBV6-5	TRBJ1-3	NA
CATSRDAGTQPYNEQFF	TGTGCCACCAGCAGAGACGCAGGGACCCAACCGTACAATGAGCAGTTCTTC	many	TRBV15	TRBJ2-1	NA
CASSLVGTGFANEQFF	TGTGCCAGCAGCTTAGTAGGGACAGGGTTTGCGAATGAGCAGTTCTTC	NA	TRBV7-2	TRBJ2-1	TRBD1
CASMVDEFPEAFF	TGTGCCAGCATGGTAGACGAGTTCCCTGAAGCTTTCTTT	few	TRBV6-6	TRBJ1-1	NA
CASSSRLEGTDTQYF	TGTGCCAGCAGCTCCCGTTTAGAGGGGACAGATACGCAGTATTTT	NA	TRBV7-9	TRBJ2-3	NA
CASSLRTSTDTQYF	TGTGCCAGCAGCCTCAGGACTAGCACAGATACGCAGTATTTT	many	TRBV7-8	TRBJ2-3	NA
CASSPVGPPITDTQYF	TGTGCCAGCTCACCAGTGGGACCCCCCATCACAGATACGCAGTATTTT	many	TRBV18	TRBJ2-3	NA
CASSSFGGQETQYF	TGTGCCAGCAGCTCCTTCGGGGGACAAGAGACCCAGTACTTC	NA	TRBV7-2	TRBJ2-5	NA